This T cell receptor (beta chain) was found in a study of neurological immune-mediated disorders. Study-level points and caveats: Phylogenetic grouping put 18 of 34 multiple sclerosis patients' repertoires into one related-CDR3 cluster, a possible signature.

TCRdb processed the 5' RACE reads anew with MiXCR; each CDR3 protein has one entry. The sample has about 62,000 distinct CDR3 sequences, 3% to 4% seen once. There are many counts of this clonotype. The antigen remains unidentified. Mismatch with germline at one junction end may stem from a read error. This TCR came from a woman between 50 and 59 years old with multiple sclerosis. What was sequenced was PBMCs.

CDR3 protein: CASSPDRTPTYEQYF. The CDR3 DNA sequence: TGTGCTAGCAGCCCGGACAGGACCCCGACCTACGAGCAGTACTTC. V gene TRBV7-7 combines with J gene TRBJ2-7; the match to TRBD1 covers 7 bases. From germline, CDR1 is SSHAT and CDR2 FNYEAQ (reference sequence). The CDR3 covers 15 residues.